This record looks at one T cell receptor beta chain sequence and its context. No antigen is known for it. This sample stems from a study of siplizumab effects on memory and regulatory T cells. General observations from the study: Among alloreactive clones, only a minor fraction mapped to unstimulated subsets. Proliferating siplizumab-culture Tregs lacked confirmation of suppressive function. Neither a naive nor a memory phenotype was assignable to roughly 80-96% of proliferating CD4+ or CD8+ clones. It seemed that naive T cells were more diverse than memory cells and were major contributors to the alloresponse.

Repertoires were generated with immunoSEQ multiplex PCR, while TCRdb's copy carries only in-frame clones and drops some. This sample carries tens of thousands of clones, 90% to 95% of them seen once, and the ten largest clones take approximately 5.3%. Germline values: CDR1 SGHVS, CDR2 FQNEAQ. V lost 6 bases to trimming and J lost 1 base; unmatched junction nucleotides: 4. The CDR3 contains 16 residues. The specimen was CD8+ T cells sorted from blood. The chain uses TRBV7-8 and TRBJ2-3; 13 nucleotides align to TRBD2. The clonotype comes from a human donor in good health. CDR3: CASSYGLAGGTDTQYF. CDR3 bases: TGTGCCAGCAGTTATGGACTAGCGGGGGGCACAGATACGCAGTATTTT.